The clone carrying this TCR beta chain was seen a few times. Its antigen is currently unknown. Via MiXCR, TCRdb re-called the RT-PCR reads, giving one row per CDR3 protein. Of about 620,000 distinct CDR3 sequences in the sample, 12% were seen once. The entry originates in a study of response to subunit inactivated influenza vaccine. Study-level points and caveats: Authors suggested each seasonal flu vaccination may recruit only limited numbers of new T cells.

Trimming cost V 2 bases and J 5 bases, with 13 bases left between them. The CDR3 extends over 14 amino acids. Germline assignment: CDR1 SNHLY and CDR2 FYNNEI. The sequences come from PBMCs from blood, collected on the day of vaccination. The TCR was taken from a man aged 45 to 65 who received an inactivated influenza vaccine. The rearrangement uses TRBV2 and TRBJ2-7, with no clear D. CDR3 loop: CASSERKWVDEQYF. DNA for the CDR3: TGTGCCAGCAGTGAACGGAAGTGGGTGGACGAGCAGTACTTC. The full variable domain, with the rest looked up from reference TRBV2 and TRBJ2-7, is EPEVTQTPSHQVTQMGQEVILRCVPISNHLYFYWYRQILGQKVEFLVSFYNNEISEKSEIFDDQFSVERPDGSNFTLKIRSTKLEDSAMYFCASSERKWVDEQYFGPGTRLTVT.